This paragraph reports one T cell receptor (beta chain). Its antigen is unidentified. This sample stems from a study of shared clonotypes between healthy human individuals. Study-wide background: A couple of women and three men aged 18 to 49 made up the donors. Broader study findings: Clonotype sharing among the donors was expected to vary with sequencing depth.

The V gene lost 1 base and the J gene lost 3 bases, with 10 bases spanning the gap. Germline V gene lookup returns CDR1 KGHSH and CDR2 LQKENI. The CDR3 has 16 amino acids. Ten immunoSEQ deep assay plates held the unsorted PBMC DNA. Original analysis: Owing to the provision of junction-only sequences devoid of quality scores by immunoSEQ, filtering differed. The table came from immunoSEQ multiplex PCR; TCRdb's copy has only in-frame clones and leaves some out. D and trimming were read from the DNA, whereas the V and J calls and clone size are those reported in that table. The data contain about 470,000 clones, around 79% of them singletons.

The chain is built from TRBV18 and TRBJ2-6; D is possibly TRBD1 (6 bases). The sequenced sample was PBMCs. The clonotype comes from a woman aged 40-49 years in good health. Some clones in this sample may be carry-over from other donors' samples. CDR3 sequence reads: CASSPLQGLGANVLTF. CDR3 DNA: TGTGCCAGCTCACCACTTCAGGGGCTTGGGGCCAACGTCCTGACTTTC.